Listed below are T cell receptor beta chains from one sample, sequenced in a study of memory CD4+ T cells and cytomegalovirus serostatus. The table came from immunoSEQ multiplex PCR; TCRdb's copy has only in-frame clones and leaves some out. The sample lists approximately 47,000 clones, around four fifths occurring once. The sample comprised memory CD4+ T cells from blood. Receptors originate from an adult in good health and CMV-seronegative. CDR3s include the opening cysteine and the closing phenylalanine or tryptophan. A D gene is named only where the DNA matches it firmly. Clone size is stated in some rows and not others, as once, few, many or a class when expanded.

TGTGCCATCAGTGATAAGGGACACATGAACACTGAAGCTTTCTTT CAISDKGHMNTEAFF TRBJ1-1 TRBV10-3 . .
TGTGCCAGCAGCCCCTCTCATAATACGCAGTATTTT CASSPSHNTQYF TRBJ2-3 TRBV14 . .
TGTGCCAGCTCAGAATCTCAGGGGCCTGGCTACACCTTC CASSESQGPGYTF TRBJ1-2 TRBV18 . .
TGTGCCAGCATTGGGGCTTTCTTT CASIGAFF TRBJ1-1 TRBV6-7 . .
TGTGCCATCAGTGAGGGGACACAAGGTCAGCCCCAGCATTTT CAISEGTQGQPQHF TRBJ1-5 TRBV10-3 . few
TGTGCCAGCAGCTTAACGATATCTGAGACCCAGTACTTC CASSLTISETQYF TRBJ2-5 TRBV7-3 . .
TGCGCCAGCAGCCAACAGCTTCAAGAGACCCAGTACTTC CASSQQLQETQYF TRBJ2-5 TRBV4-3 . .
TGTGCCAGCATTTCAAGGGGAAACTATGGCTACACCTTC CASISRGNYGYTF TRBJ1-2 TRBV28 . .
TGTGCCAGCTCACAGGGTTCCTACAATGAGCAGTTCTTC CASSQGSYNEQFF TRBJ2-1 TRBV18 . once
TGTGCCAGCAGCCTAGGCAGGGGTAAATCTTACGAGCAGTACTTC CASSLGRGKSYEQYF TRBJ2-7 TRBV7-7 . once
TGCAGTGCTATAAAGGACCGCGGCTACACCTTC CSAIKDRGYTF TRBJ1-2 TRBV20-1 . .
TGTGCCAGCAGCTTAGCCGAACTAGCGGGGGGGGCAGATACGCAGTATTTT CASSLAELAGGADTQYF TRBJ2-3 TRBV7-2 TRBD2 .
TGTGCCATCAGTGAGGAGGGTCCAACCGGGGAGCTGTTTTTT CAISEEGPTGELFF TRBJ2-2 TRBV10-3 . .
TGTGCCAGCAGCTTGTTGAGGTCAGGGAGAGGGAATTCACCCCTCCACTTT CASSLLRSGRGNSPLHF TRBJ1-6 TRBV5-6 . once
TGTGCCAGCAGCTCGCGGTTGGCCAAAAACATTCAGTACTTC CASSSRLAKNIQYF TRBJ2-4 TRBV11-2 . .
TGTGCCAGCAGCGGGACAGGGTTCACCGGGGAGCTGTTTTTT CASSGTGFTGELFF TRBJ2-2 TRBV5-4 TRBD1 .
TGTGCCAGCAGCCGGGGACCCAGCTCCTACGAGCAGTACTTC CASSRGPSSYEQYF TRBJ2-7 TRBV11-3 . .
TGTGCCAGCTTACAGGGGCCTTCGAATGAAAAACTGTTTTTT CASLQGPSNEKLFF TRBJ1-4 TRBV25-1 TRBD1 .
TGTGCCAGCTCACCCTCGACAAGGGGGCAACAGCCCCAGCATTTT CASSPSTRGQQPQHF TRBJ1-5 TRBV18 TRBD1 .
TGTGCCAGCCCTCAACAACAAGAGACCCAGTACTTC CASPQQQETQYF TRBJ2-5 TRBV6-1 . .
TGTGCCAGCAGTCCCCCGGCCCGGGGAGCTTTCTTT CASSPPARGAFF TRBJ1-1 TRBV28 . few
TGTGCCAGCAGTCCCCTCGGAGGCTCTGGGGAGTACTTC CASSPLGGSGEYF TRBJ2-4 TRBV6-5 . once
TGTGCCAGCAGCCATAGACAGGGGCCCCTCTCTGGAAACACCATATATTTT CASSHRQGPLSGNTIYF TRBJ1-3 TRBV13 TRBD1 .
TGTGCCAGCAGGGGGGGTTCCTACGAGCAGTACTTC CASRGGSYEQYF TRBJ2-7 TRBV2 . .
TGTGCCAGCAGCGTAGCGGGGAGTGGCGTGTCAGCTTTCTTT CASSVAGSGVSAFF TRBJ1-1 TRBV9 . few
TGTGCCAGCAGTAACGCCGGCGGGAATTCACCCCTCCACTTT CASSNAGGNSPLHF TRBJ1-6 TRBV28 . .
TGTGCCAGTAGGCGACAGACGAACACCGGGGAGCTGTTTTTT CASRRQTNTGELFF TRBJ2-2 TRBV19 . .
TGCAGTGGAGGCTCCTACGAGCAGTACTTC CSGGSYEQYF TRBJ2-7 TRBV20-1 . .
TGTGCCAGCAGCCGCCTTACTAACACTGAAGCTTTCTTT CASSRLTNTEAFF TRBJ1-1 TRBV5-4 . .
TGTGCCATCAGTGACCGGGACAGATCCTACGAGCAGTACTTC CAISDRDRSYEQYF TRBJ2-7 TRBV10-3 TRBD1 .
TGTGCCAGCAGTTTCCCCGGCGTCGACTATGGCTACACCTTC CASSFPGVDYGYTF TRBJ1-2 TRBV28 . .
TGTGCCAGCAGCCTCGTTCTCTCTGGGGCCAACGTCCTGACTTTC CASSLVLSGANVLTF TRBJ2-6 TRBV7-3 . once
TGTGCCAGCCGTCCCGGGACAGGGACGGGCGAGCAGTACTTC CASRPGTGTGEQYF TRBJ2-7 TRBV2 TRBD1 .
TGTGCCAGCAGCCCTGACAGACAGGCCTACGAGCAGTACTTC CASSPDRQAYEQYF TRBJ2-7 TRBV2 . .
TGTGCCAGCAGTTCCGGACAGGTTAGCAATCAGCCCCAGCATTTT CASSSGQVSNQPQHF TRBJ1-5 TRBV6-5 TRBD1 .
TGTGCCAGCAGCTTGGAACAGGGAGCCAAAAACATTCAGTACTTC CASSLEQGAKNIQYF TRBJ2-4 TRBV5-6 . .
TGTGCCAGCAGTGAATTTGGGTTCGGGACATCCAACGAGCAGTACTTC CASSEFGFGTSNEQYF TRBJ2-7 TRBV25-1 . .
TGTGCCTGGAGGACGGAAAATAATTCACCCCTCCACTTT CAWRTENNSPLHF TRBJ1-6 TRBV30 . few
TGTGCCAGCTCGACGGGGGCCACTGAAGCTTTCTTT CASSTGATEAFF TRBJ1-1 TRBV18 . .
TGTGCCAGCAGTTACTCGGGACAGGGGAGGTATGGCTACACCTTC CASSYSGQGRYGYTF TRBJ1-2 TRBV6-5 TRBD1 .
TGCAGTGCTACCGCGGCCTACGAGCAGTACTTC CSATAAYEQYF TRBJ2-7 TRBV20-1 . .
TGTGCCAGTAGTATTAACGGGGCGAATGGCTACACCTTC CASSINGANGYTF TRBJ1-2 TRBV19 . .
TGTGCCAGCAGCCAAGCCCGAAGAGCCGATCGCTCCTCTGGGGCCAACGTCCTGACTTTC CASSQARRADRSSGANVLTF TRBJ2-6 TRBV4-2 . .
TGTGCCAGCTCACAACTCTCGGACACCGGGGAGCTGTTTTTT CASSQLSDTGELFF TRBJ2-2 TRBV18 . .
TGTGCCAGCAGTGTAATGGGAGGGGACATCTATGGCTACACCTTC CASSVMGGDIYGYTF TRBJ1-2 TRBV6-1 . .
TGTGCCAGCAGCTATGACGTCGGTAGTAATCAGCCCCAGCATTTT CASSYDVGSNQPQHF TRBJ1-5 TRBV7-8 . .
TGCAGCGTTACAGGGACTGAAGCTTTCTTT CSVTGTEAFF TRBJ1-1 TRBV29-1 . .
TGTGCCAGCAGTGGGCCGGGACAGGCCCGGGGCACTGAAGCTTTCTTT CASSGPGQARGTEAFF TRBJ1-1 TRBV6-1 TRBD1 few
TGCAGCGTTGAGGCCCCGCCAGGGGGGAACACTGAAGCTTTCTTT CSVEAPPGGNTEAFF TRBJ1-1 TRBV29-1 TRBD1 .
TGTGCCAGCAGCCCGGGGGAGACCCAGTACTTC CASSPGETQYF TRBJ2-5 TRBV7-8 . .